This record covers a single TCR beta chain. Recruits, aged about 18 to 100 years, lived in 24 US areas. As originally analysed: Amplifying reference gene primers gave estimates of nucleated cell counts. The table came from immunoSEQ multiplex PCR; TCRdb's copy has only in-frame clones and leaves some out. V and J calls and clone size are those listed in that table; D and trimming were worked out from the DNA. The sample has hundreds of thousands of clones; almost 85% are singletons. The data are from a study of blood T cell repertoires in COVID-19. Study at large: From the United States, Italy and Spain came samples of acute and convalescent COVID-19.

The length of the CDR3 is 15 residues. J gave up 5 bases and V 0 bases, and 6 bases lay outside the gene matches. The germline V gene has CDR1 SGHVS and CDR2 FQNEAQ. Sequencing was done on a sample of PBMCs or T cells enriched from blood (not recorded which). The chain employs TRBV7-8 and TRBJ2-7; the match to TRBD1 covers 8 bases. The origin of this receptor is a woman in her forties or fifties with acute COVID-19. CDR3 sequence: CASSLAAGGTDEQYF. CDR3 nucleotides: TGTGCCAGCAGCTTAGCGGCAGGGGGCACCGACGAGCAGTACTTC. The full variable domain, with the rest looked up from reference TRBV7-8 and TRBJ2-7, is GAGVSQSPRYKVAKRGQDVALRCDPISGHVSLFWYQQALGQGPEFLTYFQNEAQLDKSGLPSDRFFAERPEGSVSTLKIQRTQQEDSAVYLCASSLAAGGTDEQYFGPGTRLTVT.